Below are 10 T cell receptor beta chains sequenced from a single sample in a study of response to subunit inactivated influenza vaccine. TCRdb passed the RT-PCR reads through MiXCR, listing each CDR3 protein once. The table shows roughly 700,000 distinct CDR3 sequences, with over 11% occurring only once. The source material was PBMCs from blood, sampled 14 to 15 days before vaccination. The receptors were sampled from a man aged 50-59 years who received an inactivated influenza vaccine.

This clonotype turned up a few times. The V call is TRBV9, the J call TRBJ2-3; D remains unclear. This CDR3 spans 14 amino acids. V was clipped by 0 bases and J by 3 bases, with 8 bases between them. The germline CDR1 and CDR2 sequences are SGDLS and YYNGEE. The CDR3 reads CASSVAVGTDTQYF. The CDR3 nucleotides read TGTGCCAGCAGCGTAGCGGTGGGGACAGATACGCAGTATTTT.

The V and J genes are TRBV2 and TRBJ1-1; the D gene is possibly TRBD1 (5 bases). This CDR3 comprises 15 residues. V lost 3 bases and J lost 6, with 17 bases in between. Germline CDR1 is SNHLY and CDR2 is FYNNEI. The CDR3 region has the DNA TGTGCCAGCAGTGAGGTACAGGCGAGCCGAGCTGAAGCTTTCTTT. Translated, it gives CASSEVQASRAEAFF.

The V and J genes are TRBV6-5 and TRBJ2-5; D uncertain. V lost 0 bases to trimming and J lost 9 bases, with 11 bases between them. Germline V gene data show CDR1 as MNHEY and CDR2 as SVGAGI. The CDR3 covers 13 residues. CDR3 DNA sequence: TGTGCCAGCAGTTACTCGTTTCTTTCGGCCCAGTACTTC. It translates to CASSYSFLSAQYF.

The V and J genes are TRBV2 and TRBJ1-1, with D possibly TRBD1 on 5 matching bases. The CDR3 is 12 amino acids. The germline gives CDR1 SNHLY, CDR2 FYNNEI. The V and J ends lost 4 bases and 4 bases respectively, with 7 bases between them. Here the CDR3 DNA reads TGTGCCAGCAGTGTACAGGTCACTGAAGCTTTCTTT. Its protein is CASSVQVTEAFF. Full variable domain (rest looked up from reference TRBV2 and TRBJ1-1): EPEVTQTPSHQVTQMGQEVILRCVPISNHLYFYWYRQILGQKVEFLVSFYNNEISEKSEIFDDQFSVERPDGSNFTLKIRSTKLEDSAMYFCASSVQVTEAFFGQGTRLTVV.

The V and J genes are TRBV7-3 and TRBJ2-1, with 8 positions matching TRBD2. This CDR3 has 16 residues. V was pared by 2 bases and J by 6 bases, with 9 bases of the junction left unmatched. Germline CDR1 SGHTA, CDR2 FQGTGA. This CDR3 is CASSLLVGRAVNEQFF. The CDR3 bases are TGTGCCAGCAGCTTACTGGTCGGGAGGGCCGTCAATGAGCAGTTCTTC. Using reference TRBV7-3 and TRBJ2-1 for the parts outside the CDR3, the full variable domain is GAGVSQTPSNKVTEKGKYVELRCDPISGHTALYWYRQSLGQGPEFLIYFQGTGAADDSGLPNDRFFAVRPEGSVSTLKIQRTERGDSAVYLCASSLLVGRAVNEQFFGPGTRLTVL.

A few counts support this clonotype. The chain employs TRBV5-1 and TRBJ1-1, with D unclear. CDR3 size: 14 residues. Trimming removed 4 bases from V and 3 bases from J, with 13 bases in between. Germline loops: CDR1 SGHRS, CDR2 YFSETQ. The CDR3 nucleotides read TGCGCCAGCAGCGATAACAGACTGGACACTGAAGCTTTCTTT. This codes for CASSDNRLDTEAFF.

The chain recombines TRBV3-1 with TRBJ2-1; 15 positions agree with TRBD2. Germline V lookup: CDR1 LGHDT, CDR2 YNNKEL (reference sequence). Trimming took 11 bases from V and 1 from J; bases not matched to a gene: 12. The CDR3 loop spans 18 amino acids. The DNA for the CDR3 is TGTGCCTGCTGTCCGGGACTAGCGGGAGGTCTGTCCTACAATGAGCAGTTCTTC. It yields the protein CACCPGLAGGLSYNEQFF.

This clonotype was observed at least ten times. The genes are TRBV12-3 or TRBV12-4 and TRBJ1-1; D gene unclear. The ends were cut back, 2 bases at V and 0 bases at J, with 10 bases in the middle. The CDR3 is 15 amino acids. DNA of the CDR3: TGTGCCAGCAGTTTACGGGCTACCTTGAACACTGAAGCTTTCTTT. Translating gives CASSLRATLNTEAFF.

This clonotype has just a few counts. This sequence joins TRBV12-3 or TRBV12-4 and TRBJ1-5; no clear D gene. V was pared by 4 bases and J by 7 bases, with 11 bases between. The CDR3 has 13 amino acids. The CDR3 spells CASSYGRWQPQHF. The CDR3 nucleotides read TGTGCCAGCAGTTACGGCCGGTGGCAGCCCCAGCATTTT.

The rearrangement uses TRBV5-5 and TRBJ2-2; no reliable D call. The V end was cut by 0 bases, the J end by 4 bases, with 13 bases between. Germline-derived CDR1 and CDR2 are SGHKS and YYEKEE (reference sequence). The CDR3 contains 16 residues. The DNA for the CDR3 is TGTGCCAGCAGCTTGGATCTGCACCGGAGCACCGGGGAGCTGTTTTTT. It specifies CASSLDLHRSTGELFF.